Following are 8 T cell receptor beta chains from one sample sequenced in a study of blood T cells in healthy people across ages. Alongside a J-beta primer mix, a sample-barcoded 5' primer served in a second PCR lasting roughly 6 to 11 cycles. TCRdb called the 5' RACE reads again in MiXCR, with one record for every CDR3 protein. The sample holds under 750,000 distinct CDR3 sequences, less than 60% seen once. The sequenced sample was blood. The receptor set was obtained from a man older than 75 in good health.

Only one count was recorded for this clonotype. V usage is TRBV4-1 and J usage is TRBJ2-3; tentative D call: TRBD2 (5 bases). Germline lookup yields CDR1 MGHRA and CDR2 YSYEKL. The CDR3 runs to 18 residues. Trimming cost V 0 bases and J 5 bases, with 21 bases left between them. The CDR3 DNA follows: TGCGCCAGCAGCCAAGATATCGAAGGGCGAGGGATTGGAGATACGCAGTATTTT. As protein: CASSQDIEGRGIGDTQYF.

Many counts were recorded for this clonotype. The chain links TRBV6-5 to TRBJ2-7; 15 nucleotides align to TRBD2. Germline CDR1 is MNHEY and CDR2 is SVGAGI. The CDR3 length is 17 residues. V was clipped by 6 bases and J by 0 bases; unmatched bases: 6. The CDR3 sequence: CASSLGLAGGNSYEQYF. CDR3 DNA sequence: TGTGCCAGCAGCCTCGGACTAGCGGGAGGGAACTCCTACGAGCAGTACTTC.

V is TRBV30 and J is TRBJ2-7; possible D gene TRBD1, 6 bases. V lost 3 bases and J 4 bases, leaving 19 bases between the germline ends. The CDR3 loop spans 15 amino acids. Germline values: CDR1 GTSNPN, CDR2 SVGIG (reference sequence). The CDR3 loop reads CAWRLGTPVEYEQYF. As DNA, the CDR3 is TGTGCCTGGAGACTTGGGACACCAGTAGAGTACGAGCAGTACTTC.

This clonotype was counted only a few times. The chain recombines TRBV7-9 with TRBJ2-5, with D uncertain. The CDR3 runs 17 residues. V was trimmed by 2 bases and J by 5 bases, leaving 21 bases between them. Germline CDR1 reads SEHNR; CDR2 reads FQNEAQ (reference sequence). The CDR3 nucleotides read TGTGCCAGCAGCTTAAGTAGGCAGTCGTTCACCGGGGAGACCCAGTACTTC. It codes for CASSLSRQSFTGETQYF.

The genes are TRBV6-6 and TRBJ2-5, with D perhaps TRBD1 (5 bases). This CDR3 has 14 amino acids. The germline V and J ends were trimmed by 6 bases and 5 bases, with 16 bases remaining between them. Germline V CDR1 and CDR2: MNHNY, SVGAGI (reference sequence). The chain's CDR3 is CASRFTGRSETQYF. The DNA of the CDR3 is TGTGCCAGCAGATTTACAGGACGTTCGGAGACCCAGTACTTC.

The chain joins TRBV5-1 to TRBJ2-3; 9 positions match TRBD1. The V gene end was trimmed by 5 bases and the J gene end by 4 bases; junction bases not matched to a gene: 5. This CDR3 region has 14 residues. In germline, CDR1 is SGHRS, CDR2 YFSETQ. The DNA of the CDR3 is TGCGCCAGCAGTCCCGGGACAGGGCCAGATACGCAGTATTTT. Its protein product is CASSPGTGPDTQYF. Full variable domain (remainder filled in from reference TRBV5-1 and TRBJ2-3): KAGVTQTPRYLIKTRGQQVTLSCSPISGHRSVSWYQQTPGQGLQFLFEYFSETQRNKGNFPGRFSGRQFSNSRSEMNVSTLELGDSALYLCASSPGTGPDTQYFGPGTRLTVL.

This clonotype was detected only a few times. This chain uses TRBV7-2 with TRBJ2-1; D gene uncertain. This CDR3 has 15 amino acids. Trimming cost V 2 bases and J 5 bases, with 13 bases left between them. Germline CDR1 and CDR2: SGHTA and FQGNSA. CDR3 residues: CASSLRLDGNNEQFF. In DNA form, the CDR3 reads TGTGCCAGCAGCTTACGGTTGGACGGAAACAATGAGCAGTTCTTC. The full variable domain, with the rest looked up from reference TRBV7-2 and TRBJ2-1, is GAGVSQSPSNKVTEKGKDVELRCDPISGHTALYWYRQSLGQGLEFLIYFQGNSAPDKSGLPSDRFSAERTGGSVSTLTIQRTQQEDSAVYLCASSLRLDGNNEQFFGPGTRLTVL.

This clonotype has a handful of counts. The chain couples TRBV7-3 to TRBJ2-3; possible D gene TRBD2, 5 bases. Trimming took 4 bases from V and 5 from J, leaving 16 bases between them. CDR1 and CDR2 (germline): SGHTA, FQGTGA. CDR3 length equals 15 residues. DNA for the CDR3: TGTGCCAGCAGCTCCAAAGCGGAGCGAGGAGATACGCAGTATTTT. Protein sequence: CASSSKAERGDTQYF. Full variable domain (outside the CDR3, taken from reference TRBV7-3 and TRBJ2-3): GAGVSQTPSNKVTEKGKYVELRCDPISGHTALYWYRQSLGQGPEFLIYFQGTGAADDSGLPNDRFFAVRPEGSVSTLKIQRTERGDSAVYLCASSSKAERGDTQYFGPGTRLTVL.